Listed here are 32 T cell receptor beta chains from one sample, sequenced in a study of cytomegalovirus exposure and HLA in healthy donors. Primers: 60 Vbeta forward and 13 Jbeta reverse. Sequencing was performed with immunoSEQ multiplex PCR; in TCRdb, only in-frame clones are kept and a portion is missing. The repertoire consists of about 190,000 clones, with around 87% occurring once and the leading ten covering less than 1.3%. Specimen: PBMCs. These receptors came from a boy younger than 10 in good health and CMV-seronegative.

The chain carries TRBV28 and TRBJ1-2; no clear D gene. From germline, CDR1 is MDHEN and CDR2 SYDVKM. This CDR3 region has 14 residues. V dropped 3 bases and J dropped 4 bases, with 12 bases sitting between them. The CDR3 here is CASSLEAGLYGYTF. CDR3 nucleotide sequence: TGTGCCAGCAGTTTGGAGGCCGGCCTCTATGGCTACACCTTC.

The V call is TRBV6-6, the J call TRBJ2-5; no firm D call. The J call is doubtful: the DNA matches TRBJ2-7 better. This CDR3 has 11 amino acids. Germline lookup yields CDR1 MNHNY and CDR2 SVGAGI (reference sequence). The CDR3 reads CASSLSNEQYF. The CDR3 coding sequence is TGTGCCAGCAGTTTAAGTAACGAGCAGTACTTC.

The rearrangement uses TRBV28 and TRBJ2-2; TRBD2 matches 13 bases. CDR1 MDHEN and CDR2 SYDVKM come from the germline V gene. This CDR3 has 19 amino acids. V lost 5 bases and J lost 5; bases outside the gene matches: 14. The CDR3 sequence: CASSLRWTSGSGGTGELFF. The CDR3 DNA is TGTGCCAGCAGTCTCCGATGGACTAGCGGGAGCGGGGGGACCGGGGAGCTGTTTTTT.

This clone appeared once. The chain is built from TRBV9 and TRBJ2-3; weak D call: TRBD1 (7 bases). V was shortened by 4 bases and J by 5 bases, with 23 bases between the two germline ends. The germline V gene encodes CDR1 SGDLS and CDR2 YYNGEE. The CDR3 has 17 amino acids. The CDR3 spells CASSSDRVGGPGDTQYF. For the CDR3, the DNA is TGTGCCAGCAGCTCTGACAGGGTAGGGGGGCCAGGAGATACGCAGTATTTT.

The chain joins TRBV19 to TRBJ1-2; no definite D call. The CDR3 is made up of 13 amino acids. Deletions cut 1 base from V and 8 bases from J, with 11 bases between. CDR1 LNHDA and CDR2 SQIVND come from the germline V gene (reference sequence). The CDR3 loop is CASSIAAGGGYTF. CDR3 in DNA: TGTGCCAGTAGTATAGCGGCTGGCGGGGGCTACACCTTC.

The rearrangement uses TRBV5-1 and TRBJ2-5; D gene unclear. Germline V gene sequence: CDR1 SGHRS, CDR2 YFSETQ. The CDR3 contains 14 residues. The V and J ends lost 2 bases and 0 bases respectively, with 8 bases between them. The CDR3 reads CASSLTQNQETQYF. The CDR3 DNA is TGCGCCAGCAGCTTAACCCAGAACCAAGAGACCCAGTACTTC.

This chain connects TRBV4-1 to TRBJ1-3, with 12 bases lining up with TRBD1. The V segment lost 2 bases and the J segment 1 base; nucleotides outside the gene matches: 6. Germline V gene data show CDR1 as MGHRA and CDR2 as YSYEKL. This CDR3 region has 18 residues. The CDR3 DNA is TGCGCCAGCAGCCAATCAGGGGACAGGGGGCTATCTGGAAACACCATATATTTT. Translating it yields CASSQSGDRGLSGNTIYF.

The CDR3 nucleotides read TGTGCCAGCAGCGTAGATGTAGCGGGAGAAGATACGCAGTATTTT. This codes for CASSVDVAGEDTQYF. V and J are TRBV9 and TRBJ2-3; 9 nucleotides line up with TRBD2. The CDR3 totals 15 residues. Trimming at V came to 0 bases and at J to 5 bases, leaving 4 bases not matched to a gene. Germline V lookup: CDR1 SGDLS, CDR2 YYNGEE.

The V call is TRBV30, the J call TRBJ2-6, with D tentatively TRBD1 (6 bases). The V end was cut by 2 bases, the J end by 0 bases, with 20 bases between. CDR1 and CDR2 from the germline V gene are GTSNPN and SVGIG (reference sequence). The CDR3 is made up of 19 amino acids. The DNA for the CDR3 is TGTGCCTGGAGTATCGGGTTAGACAGGACGGGCTCTGGGGCCAACGTCCTGACTTTC. Protein: CAWSIGLDRTGSGANVLTF.

The chain employs TRBV28 and TRBJ1-3, with D possibly TRBD1 on 6 matching bases. Germline V gene sequence: CDR1 MDHEN, CDR2 SYDVKM. V was cut by 2 bases and J by 3 bases, with 11 bases left in between. The CDR3 extends over 15 amino acids. The CDR3 loop is CASSLLGGSGNTIYF. CDR3 DNA sequence: TGTGCCAGCAGTTTACTAGGGGGAAGTGGAAACACCATATATTTT. The full variable domain, completed using reference TRBV28 and TRBJ1-3, is DVKVTQSSRYLVKRTGEKVFLECVQDMDHENMFWYRQDPGLGLRLIYFSYDVKMKEKGDIPEGYSVSREKKERFSLILESASTNQTSMYLCASSLLGGSGNTIYFGEGSWLTVV.

For this clone: At one end the junction does not follow the germline gene, possibly because of a read error. In DNA form, the CDR3 reads TGTGCCAGCTCGCCACAGACAGGATTAACCGGGGAGCTGTTTTTT. It specifies CASSPQTGLTGELFF. This rearrangement joins TRBV18 to TRBJ2-2, with D perhaps TRBD1 (6 bases). This CDR3 comprises 15 residues. Germline loops: CDR1 KGHSH, CDR2 LQKENI.

The chain has TRBV11-2 and TRBJ2-7; no firm D call. The CDR3 sequence is 12 residues long. Germline CDR1 SGHAT, CDR2 FQNNGV. V was shortened by 6 bases and J by 3 bases, with 9 bases between the two germline ends. The CDR3 DNA sequence: TGTGCCAGCAGTCTAGTAATCTACGAGCAGTACTTC. Its translation is CASSLVIYEQYF.

The chain is built from TRBV5-5 and TRBJ1-1; D gene ambiguous. Germline V gene sequence: CDR1 SGHKS, CDR2 YYEKEE (reference sequence). The CDR3 has 11 amino acids. The V end lost 5 bases, the J end lost 10 bases, and 12 bases lay between the germline ends. The CDR3 here is CASSLRRGAFF. DNA for the CDR3: TGTGCCAGCAGTCTCCGCCGAGGAGCTTTCTTT.

The chain combines TRBV27 with TRBJ2-5; unclear D gene. The J call is doubtful: the DNA matches TRBJ2-7 better. This CDR3 is 12 amino acids long. Germline V gene data show CDR1 as MNHEY and CDR2 as SMNVEV (reference sequence). CDR3: CASSPQGHEQYF. The CDR3 coding sequence is TGTGCCAGCAGTCCACAAGGACACGAGCAGTACTTC.

The chain recombines TRBV5-1 with TRBJ2-5; D possibly corresponds to TRBD2 (5 bases). The DNA end lines up better with TRBJ2-7; the J call may be wrong. The CDR3 length is 14 residues. The germline gives CDR1 SGHRS, CDR2 YFSETQ. The CDR3 is CASSLLEASYEQYF. The CDR3 DNA follows: TGCGCCAGCAGCTTGTTGGAGGCTAGCTACGAGCAGTACTTC.

This clone was counted only a few times. The CDR3 end shows no conserved phenylalanine or tryptophan, and so a read error is likely. The chain recombines TRBV5-6 with TRBJ2-7; D may be TRBD1 (5 bases). Germline-derived CDR1 and CDR2 are SGHDT and YYEEEE. The CDR3 consists of 16 residues. V was pared by 0 bases and J by 4 bases, with 17 bases between. The CDR3 DNA sequence: TGTGCCAGCAGCTTGGCCGCAGACAGTTTTGTGTACGAGCAGTACCTC. This translates into CASSLAADSFVYEQYL.

The V call is TRBV10-3, the J call TRBJ2-2, with 7 bases identical to TRBD2. Germline V gene lookup returns CDR1 ENHRY and CDR2 SYGVKD. The ends lost 6 bases at V and 6 bases at J; junction bases unmatched: 16. This CDR3 contains 17 residues. This CDR3 is CAIRPAGAVGKAGELFF. The DNA for the CDR3 is TGTGCCATCAGGCCGGCGGGAGCGGTGGGAAAAGCCGGGGAGCTGTTTTTT.

J is TRBJ2-3 and V is TRBV30; the match to TRBD2 covers 7 bases. V dropped 4 bases and J dropped 4; count of bases not matched to a gene: 8. From germline, CDR1 is GTSNPN and CDR2 SVGIG (reference sequence). This CDR3 has 14 residues. This chain's CDR3 is CAWMRGLQSDTQYF. CDR3 in DNA: TGTGCCTGGATGAGGGGACTACAATCAGATACGCAGTATTTT.

This clone turned up a few times. The rearrangement links TRBV6-5 to TRBJ1-6; D is undetermined. With 4 bases removed from V and 5 bases from J, the gap between germline ends came to 12 bases. Germline V gives CDR1 MNHEY, CDR2 SVGAGI. CDR3 length: 15 amino acids. The CDR3, as DNA: TGTGCCAGCAGTTTCGGCAGGCCGGATAATTCACCCCTCCACTTT. It encodes CASSFGRPDNSPLHF.

The chain is built from TRBV6-6 and TRBJ2-7, with D hard to call. Germline V CDR1 and CDR2: MNHNY, SVGAGI (reference sequence). V lost 4 bases and J 8 bases, leaving 9 bases between the germline ends. This CDR3 has 11 residues. In DNA form, the CDR3 reads TGTGCCAGCAGTTCCGGGTTTAAGCAGTACTTC. The encoded protein is CASSSGFKQYF.

The V and J genes are TRBV7-9 and TRBJ2-2, with 9 bases matching TRBD1. With V trimmed by 6 bases and J by 0 bases, 5 bases remained unmatched. The CDR3 totals 16 residues. CDR1 and CDR2 (germline): SEHNR, FQNEAQ (reference sequence). The CDR3 protein is CASRQGAFANTGELFF. The CDR3 DNA is TGTGCCAGCAGACAGGGGGCGTTCGCGAACACCGGGGAGCTGTTTTTT.

This clone was picked up a small number of times. The rearrangement joins TRBV7-3 to TRBJ1-1; tentatively, D is TRBD1 (6 bases). This CDR3 has 13 amino acids. The germline gives CDR1 SGHTA, CDR2 FQGTGA. Between the trimmed V and J ends, which lost 5 bases and 7 bases, there was a span of 14 bases. The CDR3 coding sequence is TGTGCCAGCAGCCCCTTTGGACAGTTTGAAGCTTTCTTT. This encodes CASSPFGQFEAFF.

This clone was found once. The gene calls are TRBV2 and TRBJ1-2; 7 bases are a match to TRBD1. Germline CDR1 and CDR2: SNHLY and FYNNEI. CDR3 length: 15 amino acids. V was clipped by 6 bases and J by 7 bases; unmatched bases: 14. This chain's CDR3 is CASSGSKGAVGGYTF. CDR3 in DNA: TGTGCCAGCAGCGGGTCCAAGGGGGCCGTGGGTGGCTACACCTTC. The full variable domain, in which reference TRBV2 and TRBJ1-2 provide the parts outside the CDR3, is EPEVTQTPSHQVTQMGQEVILRCVPISNHLYFYWYRQILGQKVEFLVSFYNNEISEKSEIFDDQFSVERPDGSNFTLKIRSTKLEDSAMYFCASSGSKGAVGGYTFGSGTRLTVV.

The V call is TRBV27, the J call TRBJ1-2; D possibly corresponds to TRBD1 (5 bases). Trimming took off 5 bases at V and 0 bases at J, with 10 bases between the two ends. The CDR3 extends over 14 amino acids. Per germline, CDR1 MNHEY and CDR2 SMNVEV (reference sequence). The CDR3 sequence is CASSAQGSNYGYTF. CDR3 coding DNA: TGTGCCAGCAGTGCCCAGGGATCTAACTATGGCTACACCTTC.

V and J are TRBV28 and TRBJ2-3; TRBD1 is a possible D gene (6 bases). This CDR3 spans 15 amino acids. Trimming took off 6 bases at V and 0 bases at J, with 13 bases between the two ends. The V gene's germline CDR1 is MDHEN and CDR2 SYDVKM. CDR3 DNA sequence: TGTGCCAGCAGCTTTAAACAGGGTAGCACAGATACGCAGTATTTT. Its translation is CASSFKQGSTDTQYF.

The chain joins TRBV27 to TRBJ2-2; D is undetermined. Germline loops: CDR1 MNHEY, CDR2 SMNVEV (reference sequence). This CDR3 comprises 15 residues. The V and J ends lost 5 bases and 6 bases respectively, with 16 bases between them. The CDR3 DNA reads TGTGCCAGCAGTCCACACACCCCCAATCCCGGGGAGCTGTTTTTT. Protein sequence: CASSPHTPNPGELFF.

The chain couples TRBV11-2 to TRBJ1-2; 7 nucleotides line up with TRBD1. This CDR3 is built from 16 residues. Germline CDR1 reads SGHAT; CDR2 reads FQNNGV. After removal of 1 base from V and 3 bases from J, the junction contained 8 bases not matched to a gene. The CDR3 spells CASSLAGTGAYYGYTF. As DNA, the CDR3 is TGTGCCAGCAGCTTAGCCGGCACAGGGGCCTACTATGGCTACACCTTC.

This chain uses TRBV10-1 with TRBJ1-3; 9 nucleotides match TRBD1. Per the germline V gene, CDR1 is WNHNN and CDR2 is SYGVQD (reference sequence). The V gene end was trimmed by 6 bases and the J gene end by 8 bases; junction bases not matched to a gene: 5. The CDR3 runs to 13 residues. The CDR3 coding sequence is TGCGCCAGCAGCCGGACAGGGGACGACACCATATATTTT. This translates into CASSRTGDDTIYF.

The chain has TRBV15 and TRBJ1-5; 9 nucleotides line up with TRBD1. The CDR3 covers 16 residues. Losses at the gene ends were 3 bases for V and 2 bases for J; bases not matched to a gene: 5. Per the germline V gene, CDR1 is LNHNV and CDR2 is YYDKDF (reference sequence). In nucleotides, the CDR3 is TGTGCCACCAGCAGGGGACAGGGAGCGGGCAATCAGCCCCAGCATTTT. It yields the protein CATSRGQGAGNQPQHF.

The chain joins TRBV4-2 to TRBJ2-3; 12 positions agree with TRBD2. Germline V gene lookup returns CDR1 LGHNA and CDR2 YNFKEQ. The V and J ends lost 0 bases and 3 bases, in that order; junction bases with no gene match: 10. This CDR3 region has 19 residues. In DNA form, the CDR3 reads TGTGCCAGCAGCCAAGAGGCTAGCGGGGGGGCAGGTTGGACAGATACGCAGTATTTT. Its translation: CASSQEASGGAGWTDTQYF.

The chain couples TRBV7-8 to TRBJ2-7, with TRBD2 as a possible D gene (6 bases). V lost 5 bases and J lost 6, with 17 bases in between. The CDR3 is made up of 14 amino acids. Germline V lookup: CDR1 SGHVS, CDR2 FQNEAQ. CDR3 DNA: TGTGCCAGCAGCGAACGGGACTCGGCCCGCGAGCAGTACTTC. It yields the protein CASSERDSAREQYF. Variable domain in full (rest from reference TRBV7-8 and TRBJ2-7): GAGVSQSPRYKVAKRGQDVALRCDPISGHVSLFWYQQALGQGPEFLTYFQNEAQLDKSGLPSDRFFAERPEGSVSTLKIQRTQQEDSAVYLCASSERDSAREQYFGPGTRLTVT.

The chain uses TRBV7-2 and TRBJ2-5; D gene unclear. Germline V CDR1 and CDR2: SGHTA, FQGNSA. The CDR3 consists of 15 residues. Deletions cut 1 base from V and 2 bases from J, with 11 bases between. The CDR3, as DNA: TGTGCCAGCAGCTTAGGAACACCTTGGCAAGAGACCCAGTACTTC. This encodes CASSLGTPWQETQYF.